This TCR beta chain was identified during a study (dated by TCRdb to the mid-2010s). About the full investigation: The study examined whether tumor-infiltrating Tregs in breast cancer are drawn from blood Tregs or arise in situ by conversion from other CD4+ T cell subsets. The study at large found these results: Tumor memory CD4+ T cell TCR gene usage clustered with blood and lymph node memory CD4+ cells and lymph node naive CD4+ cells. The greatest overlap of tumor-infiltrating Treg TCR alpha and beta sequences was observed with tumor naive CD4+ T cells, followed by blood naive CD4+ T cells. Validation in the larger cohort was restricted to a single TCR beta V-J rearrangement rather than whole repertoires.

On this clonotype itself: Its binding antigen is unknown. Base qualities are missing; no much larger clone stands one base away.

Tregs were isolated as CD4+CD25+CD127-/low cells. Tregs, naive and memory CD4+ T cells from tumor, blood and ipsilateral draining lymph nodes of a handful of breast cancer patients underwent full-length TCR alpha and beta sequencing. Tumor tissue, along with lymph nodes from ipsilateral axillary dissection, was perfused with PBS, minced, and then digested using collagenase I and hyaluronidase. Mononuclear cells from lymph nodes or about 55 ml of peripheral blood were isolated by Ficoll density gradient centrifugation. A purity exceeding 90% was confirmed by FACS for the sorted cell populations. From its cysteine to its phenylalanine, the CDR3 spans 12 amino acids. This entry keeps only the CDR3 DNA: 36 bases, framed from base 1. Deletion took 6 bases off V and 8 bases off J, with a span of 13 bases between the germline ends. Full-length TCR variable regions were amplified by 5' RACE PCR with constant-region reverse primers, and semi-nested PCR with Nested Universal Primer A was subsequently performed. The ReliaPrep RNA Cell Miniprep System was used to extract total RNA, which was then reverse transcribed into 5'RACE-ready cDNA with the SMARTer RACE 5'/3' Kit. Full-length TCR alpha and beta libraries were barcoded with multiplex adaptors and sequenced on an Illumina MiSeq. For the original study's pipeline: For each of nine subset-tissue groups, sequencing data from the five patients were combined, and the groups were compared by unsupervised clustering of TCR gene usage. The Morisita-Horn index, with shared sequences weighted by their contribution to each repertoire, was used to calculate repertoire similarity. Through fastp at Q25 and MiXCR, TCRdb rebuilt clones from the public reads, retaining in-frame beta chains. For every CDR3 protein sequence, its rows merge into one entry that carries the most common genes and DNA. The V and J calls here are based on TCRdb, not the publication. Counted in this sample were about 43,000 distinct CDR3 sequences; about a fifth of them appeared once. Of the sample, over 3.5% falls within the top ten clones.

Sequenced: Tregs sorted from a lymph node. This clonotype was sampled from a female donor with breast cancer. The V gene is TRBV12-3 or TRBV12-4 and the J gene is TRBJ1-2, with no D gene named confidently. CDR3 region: CASRDGSDGYTF. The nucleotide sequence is TGTGCCAGCAGGGACGGGAGCGACGGCTACACCTTC.